This T cell receptor beta chain is from a study of shared clonotypes between healthy human individuals. Study-wide findings and caveats: In contrast to clonotypes shared by all four donors, non-shared clonotypes had lower generation probabilities.

Regarding this clone: Its target is not known.

CD8 cells regarded as naive lacked CD45RO, were positively chosen for CCR7, and omitted terminally differentiated effector memory CD45RA+ cells. Measured with immunoSEQ multiplex PCR; TCRdb has only the in-frame clones, and not every one. This table holds around 610,000 clones, 95% to 97% found once. CDR1 and CDR2 (germline): SGDLS, YYNGEE. The CDR3 sequence is 12 residues long. V lost 3 bases, J lost 9 bases, and 3 bases stayed unmatched. This chain uses TRBV9 with TRBJ2-1; 7 bases map to TRBD1. The sample was naive CD8+ T cells sorted from blood. The TCR sequence derives from a woman between 25 and 40 years old in good health. The CDR3 here is CASSGTGSEQFF. The CDR3 nucleotides are TGTGCCAGCAGCGGGACAGGCAGTGAGCAGTTCTTC.